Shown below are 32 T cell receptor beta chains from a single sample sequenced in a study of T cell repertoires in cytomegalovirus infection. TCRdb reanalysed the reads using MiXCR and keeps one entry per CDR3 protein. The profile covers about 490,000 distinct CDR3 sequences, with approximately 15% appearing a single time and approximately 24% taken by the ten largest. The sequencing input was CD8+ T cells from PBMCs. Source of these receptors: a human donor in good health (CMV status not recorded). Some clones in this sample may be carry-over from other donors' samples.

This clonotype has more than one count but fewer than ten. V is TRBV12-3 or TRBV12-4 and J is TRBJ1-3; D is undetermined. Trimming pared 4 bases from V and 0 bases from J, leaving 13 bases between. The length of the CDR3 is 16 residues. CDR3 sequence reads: CASSWSGFRSGNTIYF. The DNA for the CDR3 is TGTGCCAGCAGTTGGTCCGGGTTCCGCTCTGGAAACACCATATATTTT.

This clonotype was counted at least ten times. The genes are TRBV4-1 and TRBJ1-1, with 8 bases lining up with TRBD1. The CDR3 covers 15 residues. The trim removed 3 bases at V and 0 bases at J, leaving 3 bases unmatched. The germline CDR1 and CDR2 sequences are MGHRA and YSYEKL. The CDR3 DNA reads TGCGCCAGCAGCCATGAACAGGGGGTGAACACTGAAGCTTTCTTT. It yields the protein CASSHEQGVNTEAFF.

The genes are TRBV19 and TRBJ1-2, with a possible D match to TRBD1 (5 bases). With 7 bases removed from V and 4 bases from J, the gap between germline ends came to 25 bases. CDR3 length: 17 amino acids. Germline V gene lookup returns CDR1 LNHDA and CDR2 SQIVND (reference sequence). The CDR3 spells CASTPEPGGVGSYGYTF. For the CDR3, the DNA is TGTGCCAGTACCCCAGAGCCGGGGGGAGTCGGTAGCTATGGCTACACCTTC.

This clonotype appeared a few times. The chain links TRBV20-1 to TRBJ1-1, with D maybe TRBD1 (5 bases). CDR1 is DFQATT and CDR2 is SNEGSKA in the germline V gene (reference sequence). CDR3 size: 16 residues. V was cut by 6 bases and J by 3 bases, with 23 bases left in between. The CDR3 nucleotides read TGCAGTGCGCCTGGCGGGTTGGGGGAAGAGGACACTGAAGCTTTCTTT. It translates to CSAPGGLGEEDTEAFF.

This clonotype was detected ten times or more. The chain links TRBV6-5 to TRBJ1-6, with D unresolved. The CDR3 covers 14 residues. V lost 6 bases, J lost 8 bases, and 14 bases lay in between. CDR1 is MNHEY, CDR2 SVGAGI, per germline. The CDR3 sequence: CASSLRRLDSPLHF. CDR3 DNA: TGTGCCAGCAGCCTCCGGCGTCTGGATTCACCCCTCCACTTT.

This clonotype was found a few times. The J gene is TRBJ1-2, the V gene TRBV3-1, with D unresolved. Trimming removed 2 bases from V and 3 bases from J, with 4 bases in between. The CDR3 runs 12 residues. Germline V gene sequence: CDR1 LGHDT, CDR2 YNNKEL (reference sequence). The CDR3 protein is CASSQRDYGYTF. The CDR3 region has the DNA TGTGCCAGCAGCCAACGGGACTATGGCTACACCTTC.

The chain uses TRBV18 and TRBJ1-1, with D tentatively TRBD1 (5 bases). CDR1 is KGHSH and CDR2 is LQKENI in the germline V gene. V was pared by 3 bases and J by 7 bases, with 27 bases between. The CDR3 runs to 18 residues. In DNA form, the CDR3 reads TGTGCCAGCTCACCGTTCGACCGAAGTCTTGGGGGGTGGTTTGAAGCTTTCTTT. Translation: CASSPFDRSLGGWFEAFF.

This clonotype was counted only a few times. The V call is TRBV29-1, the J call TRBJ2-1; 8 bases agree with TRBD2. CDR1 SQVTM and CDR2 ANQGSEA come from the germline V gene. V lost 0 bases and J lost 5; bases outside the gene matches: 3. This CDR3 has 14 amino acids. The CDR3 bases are TGCAGCGTTGAAGAGCGGGGGGCTAACAATGAGCAGTTCTTC. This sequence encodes CSVEERGANNEQFF.

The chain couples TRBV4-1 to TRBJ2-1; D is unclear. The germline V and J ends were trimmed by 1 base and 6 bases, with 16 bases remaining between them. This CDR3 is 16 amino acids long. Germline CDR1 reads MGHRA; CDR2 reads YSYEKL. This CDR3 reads CASSQGQTKRPNEQFF. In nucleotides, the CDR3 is TGCGCCAGCAGCCAAGGCCAAACGAAACGGCCCAATGAGCAGTTCTTC.

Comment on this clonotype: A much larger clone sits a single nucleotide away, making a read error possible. CDR3 DNA sequence: TGTGCCAGCATTGAAGCGGGAGTTGCAGATACGCAGTATTTT. This gives the protein CASIEAGVADTQYF. V and J are TRBV2 and TRBJ2-3, with 8 bases aligning to TRBD2. The CDR3 is 14 residues long. Germline V gene lookup returns CDR1 SNHLY and CDR2 FYNNEI.

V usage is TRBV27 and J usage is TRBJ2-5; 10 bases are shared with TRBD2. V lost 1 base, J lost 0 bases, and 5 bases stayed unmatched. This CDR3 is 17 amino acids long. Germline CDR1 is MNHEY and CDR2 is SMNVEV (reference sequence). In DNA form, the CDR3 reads TGTGCCAGCAGTTTATATCCTAGCGGGAGTAACCAAGAGACCCAGTACTTC. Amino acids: CASSLYPSGSNQETQYF.

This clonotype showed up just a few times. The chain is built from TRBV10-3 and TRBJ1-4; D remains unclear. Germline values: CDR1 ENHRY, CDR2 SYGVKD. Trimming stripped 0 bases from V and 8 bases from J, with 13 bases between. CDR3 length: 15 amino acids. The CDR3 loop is CAISESGVRDEKLFF. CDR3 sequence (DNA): TGTGCCATCAGTGAGTCTGGGGTTAGAGACGAAAAACTGTTTTTT.

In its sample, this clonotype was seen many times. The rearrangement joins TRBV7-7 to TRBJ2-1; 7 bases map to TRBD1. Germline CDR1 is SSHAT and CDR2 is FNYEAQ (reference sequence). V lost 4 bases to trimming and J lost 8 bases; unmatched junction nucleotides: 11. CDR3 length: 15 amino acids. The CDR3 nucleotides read TGTGCCAGCAGCTCGGGGACAGTGGGAAGCGATGAGCAGTTCTTC. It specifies CASSSGTVGSDEQFF. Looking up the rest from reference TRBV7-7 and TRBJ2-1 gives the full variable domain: GAGVSQSPRYKVTKRGQDVTLRCDPISSHATLYWYQQALGQGPEFLTYFNYEAQPDKSGLPSDRFSAERPEGSISTLTIQRTEQRDSAMYRCASSSGTVGSDEQFFGPGTRLTVL.

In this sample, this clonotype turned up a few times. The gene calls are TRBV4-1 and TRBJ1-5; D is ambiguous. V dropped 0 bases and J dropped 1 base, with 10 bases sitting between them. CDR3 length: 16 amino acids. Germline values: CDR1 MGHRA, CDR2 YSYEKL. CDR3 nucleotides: TGCGCCAGCAGCCAAGATCCTGCAAGAAGCAATCAGCCCCAGCATTTT. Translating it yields CASSQDPARSNQPQHF.

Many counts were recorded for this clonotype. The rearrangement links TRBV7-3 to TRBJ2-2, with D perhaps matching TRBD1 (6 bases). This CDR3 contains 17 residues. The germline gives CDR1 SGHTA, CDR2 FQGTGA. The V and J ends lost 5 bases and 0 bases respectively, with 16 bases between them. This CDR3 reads CASSPGSDRTNTGELFF. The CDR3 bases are TGTGCCAGCAGCCCGGGGTCGGACAGAACGAACACCGGGGAGCTGTTTTTT.

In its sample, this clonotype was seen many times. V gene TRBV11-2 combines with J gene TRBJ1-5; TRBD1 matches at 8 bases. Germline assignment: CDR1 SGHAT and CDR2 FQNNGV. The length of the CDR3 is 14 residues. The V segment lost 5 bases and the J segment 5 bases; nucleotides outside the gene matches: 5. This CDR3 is CASSPDRGDQPQHF. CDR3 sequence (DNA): TGTGCCAGCAGCCCAGACAGGGGTGATCAGCCCCAGCATTTT.

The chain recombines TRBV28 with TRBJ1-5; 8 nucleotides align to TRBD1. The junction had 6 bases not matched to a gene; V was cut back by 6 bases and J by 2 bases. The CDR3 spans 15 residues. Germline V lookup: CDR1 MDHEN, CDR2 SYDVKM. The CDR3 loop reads CASRDRGKRNQPQHF. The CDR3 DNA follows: TGTGCCAGCAGAGACAGGGGAAAACGCAATCAGCCCCAGCATTTT.

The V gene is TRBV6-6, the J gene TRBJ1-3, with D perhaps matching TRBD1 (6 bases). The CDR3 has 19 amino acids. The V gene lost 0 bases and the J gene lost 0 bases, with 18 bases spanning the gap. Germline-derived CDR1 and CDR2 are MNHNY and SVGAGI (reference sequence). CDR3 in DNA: TGTGCCAGCAGTTACTCGAACTTGCAGGGGACCTACTCTGGAAACACCATATATTTT. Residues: CASSYSNLQGTYSGNTIYF.

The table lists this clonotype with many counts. The CDR3: CASSLTSGQGLYNEQFF. The CDR3 DNA follows: TGTGCCAGCAGCTTAACCTCGGGACAGGGCCTCTACAATGAGCAGTTCTTC. The chain uses TRBV7-9 and TRBJ2-1, with 9 nucleotides matching TRBD1. Germline lookup yields CDR1 SEHNR and CDR2 FQNEAQ (reference sequence). Trimming removed 2 bases from V and 3 bases from J; junction bases left unmatched: 8. The length of the CDR3 is 17 residues.

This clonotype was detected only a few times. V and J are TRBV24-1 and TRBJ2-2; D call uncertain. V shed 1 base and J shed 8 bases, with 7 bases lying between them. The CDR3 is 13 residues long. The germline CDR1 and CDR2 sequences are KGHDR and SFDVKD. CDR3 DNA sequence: TGTGCCACCAGTGATTTCTTGGCTGGGGAGCTGTTTTTT. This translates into CATSDFLAGELFF.

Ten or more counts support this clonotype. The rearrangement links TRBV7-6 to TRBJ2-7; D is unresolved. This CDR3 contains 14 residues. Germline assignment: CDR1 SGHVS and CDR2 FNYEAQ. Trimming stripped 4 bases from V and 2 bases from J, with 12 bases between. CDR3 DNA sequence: TGTGCCAGCAGCTCCCTCGGACCGACCTACGAGCAGTACTTC. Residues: CASSSLGPTYEQYF.

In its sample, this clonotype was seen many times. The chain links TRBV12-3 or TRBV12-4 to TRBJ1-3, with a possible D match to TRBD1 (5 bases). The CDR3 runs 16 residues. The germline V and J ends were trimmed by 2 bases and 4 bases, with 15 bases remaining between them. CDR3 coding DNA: TGTGCCAGCAGTTTATTAAGCGAGGGGTTGGGAAACACCATATATTTT. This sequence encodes CASSLLSEGLGNTIYF.

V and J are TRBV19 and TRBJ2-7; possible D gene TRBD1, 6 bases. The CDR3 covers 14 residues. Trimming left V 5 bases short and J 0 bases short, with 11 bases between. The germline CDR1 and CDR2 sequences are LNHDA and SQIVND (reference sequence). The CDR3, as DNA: TGTGCCAGTAGTTTTTCGGACAGCTCCTACGAGCAGTACTTC. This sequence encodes CASSFSDSSYEQYF. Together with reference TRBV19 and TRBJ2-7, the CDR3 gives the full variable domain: DGGITQSPKYLFRKEGQNVTLSCEQNLNHDAMYWYRQDPGQGLRLIYYSQIVNDFQKGDIAEGYSVSREKKESFPLTVTSAQKNPTAFYLCASSFSDSSYEQYFGPGTRLTVT.

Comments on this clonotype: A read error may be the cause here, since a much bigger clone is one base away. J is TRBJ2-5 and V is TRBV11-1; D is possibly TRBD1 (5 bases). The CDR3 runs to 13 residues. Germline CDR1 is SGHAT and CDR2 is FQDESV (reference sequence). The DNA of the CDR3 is TGTGCCAGCAGACAGGAACATCGAGAGACCCGGTACTTC. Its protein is CASRQEHRETRYF.

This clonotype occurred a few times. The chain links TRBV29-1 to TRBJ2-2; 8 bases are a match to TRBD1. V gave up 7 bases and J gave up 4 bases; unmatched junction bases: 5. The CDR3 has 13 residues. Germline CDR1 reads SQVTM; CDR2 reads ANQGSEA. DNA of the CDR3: TGCAGCGCTCCTCAGGGGGCCACCGGGGAGCTGTTTTTT. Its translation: CSAPQGATGELFF.

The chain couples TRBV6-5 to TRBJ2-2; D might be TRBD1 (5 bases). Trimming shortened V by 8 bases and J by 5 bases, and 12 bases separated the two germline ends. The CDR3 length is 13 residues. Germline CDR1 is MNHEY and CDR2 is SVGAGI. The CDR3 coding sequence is TGTGCCAGCCATCAAAGGGGAACCGGGGAGCTGTTTTTT. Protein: CASHQRGTGELFF.

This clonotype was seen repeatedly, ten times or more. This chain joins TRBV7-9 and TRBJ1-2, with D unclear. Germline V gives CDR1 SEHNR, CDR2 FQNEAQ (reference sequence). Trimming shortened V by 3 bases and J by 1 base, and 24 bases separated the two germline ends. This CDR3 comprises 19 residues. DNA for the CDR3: TGTGCCAGCAGCTTCCTCATCCCAGACGACGGCGCCGTTAACTATGGCTACACCTTC. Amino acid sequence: CASSFLIPDDGAVNYGYTF.

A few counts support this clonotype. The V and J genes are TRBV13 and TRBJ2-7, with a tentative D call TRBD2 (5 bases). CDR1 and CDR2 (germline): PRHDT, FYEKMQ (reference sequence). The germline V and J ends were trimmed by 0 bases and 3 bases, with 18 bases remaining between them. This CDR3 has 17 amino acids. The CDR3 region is CASSLGQRETYSYEQYF. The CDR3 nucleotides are TGTGCCAGCAGCTTAGGGCAGAGGGAAACCTATAGCTACGAGCAGTACTTC.

CDR3 amino acids: CASTFGTSGNTIYF. CDR3 coding DNA: TGTGCCAGCACCTTCGGGACTTCTGGAAACACCATATATTTT. V gene TRBV13 combines with J gene TRBJ1-3; D may be TRBD1 (5 bases). V was trimmed by 7 bases and J by 1 base, leaving 11 bases between them. There are 14 residues in the CDR3. Germline CDR1 is PRHDT and CDR2 is FYEKMQ (reference sequence).

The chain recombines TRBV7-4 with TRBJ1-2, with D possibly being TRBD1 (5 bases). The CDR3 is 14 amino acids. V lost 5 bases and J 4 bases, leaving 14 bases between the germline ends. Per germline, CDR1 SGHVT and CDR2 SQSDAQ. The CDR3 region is CASSLRDFGYGYTF. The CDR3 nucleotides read TGTGCCAGCAGCCTCAGGGATTTCGGCTATGGCTACACCTTC.

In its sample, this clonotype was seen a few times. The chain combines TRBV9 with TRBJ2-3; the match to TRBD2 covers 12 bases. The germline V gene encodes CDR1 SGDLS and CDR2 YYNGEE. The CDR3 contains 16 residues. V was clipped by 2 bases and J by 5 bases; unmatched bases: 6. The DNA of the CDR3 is TGTGCCAGCAGCGTGTCTAGCGGGAGGGCCGAAGATACGCAGTATTTT. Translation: CASSVSSGRAEDTQYF.

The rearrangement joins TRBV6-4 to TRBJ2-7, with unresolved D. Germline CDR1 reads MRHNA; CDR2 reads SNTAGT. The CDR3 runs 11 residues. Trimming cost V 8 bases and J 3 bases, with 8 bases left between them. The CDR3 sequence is CASPLIYEQYF. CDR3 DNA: TGTGCCAGCCCCCTAATCTACGAGCAGTACTTC.